This T cell receptor beta chain was sequenced in a study of beta chain features in type 1 diabetes. Overall study findings and caveats: VDJ junctions from patients with type 1 diabetes contained fewer insertions and more deletions. There was a possibility that cDNA sequencing over-represented cells with high TCR expression.

Points on this clone: Its antigen is as yet unknown.

What was sequenced were expressed TCRB transcripts, since all of the isolated RNA had been reverse transcribed. Produced via immunoSEQ multiplex PCR; TCRdb's table is partial and in-frame only. The sample lists 860,000 or so clones, 17% occurring once. This CDR3 region has 14 residues. CDR1 is SGHTA, CDR2 FQGTGA, per germline. V shed 5 bases, J shed 7 bases, and the junction held 11 bases outside the gene matches. V and J are TRBV7-3 and TRBJ2-7; TRBD1 agrees at 7 bases. Sequencing used naive CD4+ T cells from blood. This clonotype originated in a young woman in good health. The CDR3 region has the DNA TGTGCCAGCAGCCCGACCGGGACAGCGCAAGAGCAGTACTTC. Translation: CASSPTGTAQEQYF.